Listed below are T cell receptor beta chains from one sample, sequenced in a study of blood T cell repertoires in COVID-19. Assay: immunoSEQ multiplex PCR; the TCRdb copy retains only in-frame clones and omits some. The sample lists about 60,000 clones, around four fifths occurring once. Material: peripheral blood. These receptor sequences come from a human donor in a cohort sampled during active COVID-19. Both conserved end residues are trimmed from each CDR3.

V gene | CDR3 protein
TRBV9 | ASSEHSGLNTEAF
TRBV5-4 | ASSGGLPSYEQY
TRBV13 | ASSRGQGQYTEAF
TRBV24-1 | ATSDLGGSPYNEQF
TRBV18 | ASSPGTGDQPQH
TRBV30 | AWSGVRRETQY
TRBV6-6 | ASSYGSGGKGETQY
TRBV7-8 | ASSLDRADYGYT
TRBV9 | ASSEERQGGDTQY
TRBV5-1 | ASSLEPGPDTQY
TRBV7-9 | ASSLGGEQYYEQY
TRBV20-1 | SASFREQY
TRBV6-2/TRBV6-3 | ASSYSPGGRTEAF
TRBV7-9 | ASSPLGGGLSYNEQF
TRBV28 | ASSFGGTNYGYT
TRBV4-1 | ASSQEGSGGTQY
TRBV7-9 | ASSLVASGETQY
TRBV9 | ASSVGLAGSYEQY
TRBV3-1/TRBV3-2 | ASSTTTSLKPYEQY
TRBV2 | ASQGAPRGTGELF
TRBV21-1 | ARYPRHTIYEQY
TRBV7-2 | ASSPGTSGSTDTQY
TRBV6-5 | ASSRTGNSPLH
TRBV28 | ATGIDEQY
TRBV6-2/TRBV6-3 | ASSYPETQY
TRBV4-3 | ASSPSLAGSYEQY
TRBV28 | ASSVNQPQH
TRBV9 | ASSAFSTGMNTEAF